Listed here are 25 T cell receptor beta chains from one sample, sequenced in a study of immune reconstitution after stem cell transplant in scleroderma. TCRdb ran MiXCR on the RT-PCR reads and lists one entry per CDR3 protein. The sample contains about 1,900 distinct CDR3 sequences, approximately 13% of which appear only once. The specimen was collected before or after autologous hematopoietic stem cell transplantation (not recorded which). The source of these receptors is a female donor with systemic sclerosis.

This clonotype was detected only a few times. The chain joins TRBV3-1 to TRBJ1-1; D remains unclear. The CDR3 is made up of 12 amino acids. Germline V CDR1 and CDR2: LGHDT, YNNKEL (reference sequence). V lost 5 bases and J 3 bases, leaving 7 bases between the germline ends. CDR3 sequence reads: CASSIQHTEAFF. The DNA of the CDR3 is TGTGCCAGCAGCATCCAGCACACTGAAGCTTTCTTT. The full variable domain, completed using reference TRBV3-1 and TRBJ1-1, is DTAVSQTPKYLVTQMGNDKSIKCEQNLGHDTMYWYKQDSKKFLKIMFSYNNKELIINETVPNRFSPKSPDKAHLNLHINSLELGDSAVYFCASSIQHTEAFFGQGTRLTVV.

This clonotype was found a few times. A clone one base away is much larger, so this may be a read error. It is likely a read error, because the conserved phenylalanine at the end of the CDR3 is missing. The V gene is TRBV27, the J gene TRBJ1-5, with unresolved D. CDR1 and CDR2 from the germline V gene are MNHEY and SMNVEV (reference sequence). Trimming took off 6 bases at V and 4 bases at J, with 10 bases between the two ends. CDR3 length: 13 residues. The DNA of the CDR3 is TGTGCCAGCAGAGACAATCCAAATCAGCCCCAGCATTCT. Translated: CASRDNPNQPQHS.

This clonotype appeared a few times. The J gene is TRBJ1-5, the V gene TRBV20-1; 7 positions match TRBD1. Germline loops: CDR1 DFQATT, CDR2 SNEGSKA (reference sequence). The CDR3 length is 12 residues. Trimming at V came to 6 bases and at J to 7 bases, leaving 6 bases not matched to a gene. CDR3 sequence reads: CSAPGQKQPQHF. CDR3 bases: TGCAGTGCACCGGGACAGAAACAGCCCCAGCATTTT.

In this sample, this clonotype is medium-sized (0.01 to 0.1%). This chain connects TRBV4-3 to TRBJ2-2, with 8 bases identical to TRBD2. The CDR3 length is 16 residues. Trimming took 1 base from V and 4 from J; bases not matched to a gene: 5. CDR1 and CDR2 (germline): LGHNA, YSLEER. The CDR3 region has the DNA TGCGCCAGCAGCCAAGCCGGGGGGGCTGTCACCGGGGAGCTGTTTTTT. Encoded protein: CASSQAGGAVTGELFF.

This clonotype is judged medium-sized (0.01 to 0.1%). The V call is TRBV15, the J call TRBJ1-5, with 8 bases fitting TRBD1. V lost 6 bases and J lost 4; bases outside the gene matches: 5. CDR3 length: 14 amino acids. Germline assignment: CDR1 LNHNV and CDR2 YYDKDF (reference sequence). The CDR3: CATSIQGGNQPQHF. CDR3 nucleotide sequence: TGTGCCACCAGTATACAGGGGGGTAATCAGCCCCAGCATTTT.

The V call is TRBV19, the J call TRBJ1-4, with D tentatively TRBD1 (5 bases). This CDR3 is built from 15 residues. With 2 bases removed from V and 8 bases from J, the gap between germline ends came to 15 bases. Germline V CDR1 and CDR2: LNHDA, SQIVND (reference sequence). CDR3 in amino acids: CASSIMRGQGEKLFF. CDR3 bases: TGTGCCAGTAGTATAATGAGGGGTCAGGGAGAAAAACTGTTTTTT.

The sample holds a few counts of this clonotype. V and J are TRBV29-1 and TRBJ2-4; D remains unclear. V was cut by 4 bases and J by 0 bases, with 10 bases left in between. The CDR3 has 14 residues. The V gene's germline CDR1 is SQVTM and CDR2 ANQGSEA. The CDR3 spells CSVAPPGAKNIQYF. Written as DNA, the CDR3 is TGCAGCGTTGCCCCCCCGGGAGCCAAAAACATTCAGTACTTC.

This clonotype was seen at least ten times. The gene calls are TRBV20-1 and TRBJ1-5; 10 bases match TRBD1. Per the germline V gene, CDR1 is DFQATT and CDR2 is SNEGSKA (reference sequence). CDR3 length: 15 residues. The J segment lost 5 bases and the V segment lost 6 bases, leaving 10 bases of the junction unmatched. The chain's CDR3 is CSAKRGTGADQPQHF. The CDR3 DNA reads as TGCAGTGCAAAGAGGGGGACAGGGGCTGATCAGCCCCAGCATTTT.

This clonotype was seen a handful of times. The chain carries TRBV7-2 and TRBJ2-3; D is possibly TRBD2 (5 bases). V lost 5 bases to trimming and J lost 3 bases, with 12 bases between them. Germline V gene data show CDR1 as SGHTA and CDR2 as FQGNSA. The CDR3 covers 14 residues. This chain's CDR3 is CASSPGVGTDTQYF. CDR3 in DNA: TGTGCCAGCAGCCCCGGGGTGGGGACAGATACGCAGTATTTT.

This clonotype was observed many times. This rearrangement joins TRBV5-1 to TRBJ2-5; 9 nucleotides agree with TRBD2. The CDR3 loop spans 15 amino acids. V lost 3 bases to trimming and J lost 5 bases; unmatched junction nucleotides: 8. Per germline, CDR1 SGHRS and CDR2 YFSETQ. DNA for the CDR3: TGCGCCAGCAGCTCCCTAGCGGGGACTAAGGAGACCCAGTACTTC. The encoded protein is CASSSLAGTKETQYF.

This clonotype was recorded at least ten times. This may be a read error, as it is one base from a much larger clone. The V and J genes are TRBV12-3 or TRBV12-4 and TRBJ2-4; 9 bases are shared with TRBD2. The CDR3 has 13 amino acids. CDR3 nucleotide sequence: TGTGCCAGCACCGTGTCACTAGCGGGCCCCAGTGGCTTC. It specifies CASTVSLAGPSGF.

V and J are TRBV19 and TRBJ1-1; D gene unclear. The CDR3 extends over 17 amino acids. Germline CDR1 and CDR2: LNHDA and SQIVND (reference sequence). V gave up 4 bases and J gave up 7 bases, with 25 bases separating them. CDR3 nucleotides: TGTGCCAGTAGTACCTCTTCAGGTAGCGTAGGTTCCCGTGAAGCTTTCTTT. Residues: CASSTSSGSVGSREAFF.

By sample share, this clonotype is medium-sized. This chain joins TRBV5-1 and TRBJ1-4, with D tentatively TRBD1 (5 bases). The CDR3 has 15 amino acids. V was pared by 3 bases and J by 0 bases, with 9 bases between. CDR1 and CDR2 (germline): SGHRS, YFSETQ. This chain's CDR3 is CASSSRQSTNEKLFF. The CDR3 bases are TGCGCCAGCAGCTCACGACAGTCAACTAATGAAAAACTGTTTTTT.

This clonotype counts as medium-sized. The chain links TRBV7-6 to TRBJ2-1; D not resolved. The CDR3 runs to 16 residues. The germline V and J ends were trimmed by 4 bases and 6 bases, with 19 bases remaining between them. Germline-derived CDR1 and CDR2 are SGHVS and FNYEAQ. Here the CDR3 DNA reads TGTGCCAGCAGCTACGGGTCTCCCACCGATGGCAATGAGCAGTTCTTC. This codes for CASSYGSPTDGNEQFF.

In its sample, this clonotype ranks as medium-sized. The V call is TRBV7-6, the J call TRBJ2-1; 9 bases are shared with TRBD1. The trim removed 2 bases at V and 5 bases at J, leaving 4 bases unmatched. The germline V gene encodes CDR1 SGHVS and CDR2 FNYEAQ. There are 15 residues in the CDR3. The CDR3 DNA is TGTGCCAGCAGCTTAACAGGGGGCGATGACAATGAGCAGTTCTTC. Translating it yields CASSLTGGDDNEQFF.

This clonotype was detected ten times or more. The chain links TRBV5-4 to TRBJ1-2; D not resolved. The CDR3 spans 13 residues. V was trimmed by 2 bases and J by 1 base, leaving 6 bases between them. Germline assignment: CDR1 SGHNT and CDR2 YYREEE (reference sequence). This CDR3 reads CASSFQDNYGYTF. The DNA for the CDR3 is TGTGCCAGCAGCTTCCAAGATAACTATGGCTACACCTTC.

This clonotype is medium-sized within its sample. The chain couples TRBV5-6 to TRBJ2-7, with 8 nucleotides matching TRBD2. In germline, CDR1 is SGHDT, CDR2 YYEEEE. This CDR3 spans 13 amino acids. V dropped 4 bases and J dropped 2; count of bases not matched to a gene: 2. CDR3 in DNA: TGTGCCAGCAGCCCGGGAGGGGCCTACGAGCAGTACTTC. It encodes CASSPGGAYEQYF.

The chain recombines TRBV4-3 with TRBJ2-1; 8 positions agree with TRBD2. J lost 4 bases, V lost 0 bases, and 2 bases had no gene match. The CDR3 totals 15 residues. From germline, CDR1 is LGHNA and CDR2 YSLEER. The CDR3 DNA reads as TGCGCCAGCAGCCAAGATGGGACTAGATACAATGAGCAGTTCTTC. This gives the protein CASSQDGTRYNEQFF.

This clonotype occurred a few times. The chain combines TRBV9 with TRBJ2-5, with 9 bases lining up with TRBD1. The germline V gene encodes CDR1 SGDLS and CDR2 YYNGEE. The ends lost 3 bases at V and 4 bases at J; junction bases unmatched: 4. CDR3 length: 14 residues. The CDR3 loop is CASSGTGAPETQYF. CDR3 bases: TGTGCCAGCAGCGGGACAGGGGCGCCAGAGACCCAGTACTTC.

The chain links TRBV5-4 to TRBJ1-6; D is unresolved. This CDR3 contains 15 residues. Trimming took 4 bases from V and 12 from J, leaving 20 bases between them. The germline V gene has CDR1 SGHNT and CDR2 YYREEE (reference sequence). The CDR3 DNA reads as TGTGCCAGCAGCCTGGAGAAGGGTTTAGGTTTACCCCTCCACTTT. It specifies CASSLEKGLGLPLHF.

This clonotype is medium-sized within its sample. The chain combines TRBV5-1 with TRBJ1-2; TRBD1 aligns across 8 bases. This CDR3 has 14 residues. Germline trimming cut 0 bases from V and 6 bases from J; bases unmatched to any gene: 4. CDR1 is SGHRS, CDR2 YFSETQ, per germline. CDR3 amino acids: CASSLGTGTDGYTF. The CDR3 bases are TGCGCCAGCAGCTTGGGGACAGGGACAGATGGCTACACCTTC.

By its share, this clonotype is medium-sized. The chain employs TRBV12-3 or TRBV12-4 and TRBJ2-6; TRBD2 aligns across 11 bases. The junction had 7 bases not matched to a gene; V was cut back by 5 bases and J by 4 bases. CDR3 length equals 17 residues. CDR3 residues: CASSPHSGGAGANVLTF. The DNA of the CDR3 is TGTGCCAGCAGTCCACATAGCGGGGGGGCCGGGGCCAACGTCCTGACTTTC.

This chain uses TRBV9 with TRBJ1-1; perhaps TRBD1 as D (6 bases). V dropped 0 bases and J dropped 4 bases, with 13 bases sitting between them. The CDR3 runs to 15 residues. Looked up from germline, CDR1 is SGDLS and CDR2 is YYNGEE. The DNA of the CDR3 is TGTGCCAGCAGCGTAGAGGGAGGGGGGGGCACTGAAGCTTTCTTT. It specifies CASSVEGGGGTEAFF.

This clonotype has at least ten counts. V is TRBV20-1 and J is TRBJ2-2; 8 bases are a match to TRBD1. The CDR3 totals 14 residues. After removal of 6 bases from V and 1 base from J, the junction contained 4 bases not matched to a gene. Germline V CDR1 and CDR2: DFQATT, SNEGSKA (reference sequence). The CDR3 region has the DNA TGCAGTGCCCAAGGACAGGGGAACACCGGGGAGCTGTTTTTT. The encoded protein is CSAQGQGNTGELFF.

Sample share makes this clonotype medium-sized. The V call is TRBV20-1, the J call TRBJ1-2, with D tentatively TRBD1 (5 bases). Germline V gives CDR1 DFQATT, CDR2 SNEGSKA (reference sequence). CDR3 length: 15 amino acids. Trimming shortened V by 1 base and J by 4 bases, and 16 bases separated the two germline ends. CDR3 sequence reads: CSARGGDSRAYGYTF. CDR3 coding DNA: TGCAGTGCTAGAGGCGGGGACTCTAGGGCCTATGGCTACACCTTC.